The source of this TCR beta chain is a study of T cell responses to AZD1222 COVID-19 vaccine. Points from the study as a whole: Only 5 or 6 individuals given AZD1222 were seropositive at baseline. Vaccine-associated CD4 TCRs spanned spike, dominant at 160-218 and 743-854.

Comments on this clone: The target antigen is unknown. A read error may account for a junction end that differs from germline.

Libraries were prepared by immunoSEQ multiplex PCR; TCRdb keeps only in-frame clonotypes and omits some of them. The data show around 100,000 clones, 80% to 90% seen once. Germline V gives CDR1 SGHRS, CDR2 YFSETQ. The length of the CDR3 is 14 residues. V and J are TRBV5-1 and TRBJ2-3, with TRBD2 identical over 9 bases. Sequences were derived from peripheral blood, sampled on day 0 of AZD1222 vaccination. The sequence derives from an adult in good health. DNA for the CDR3: TGCGCCAGCACCTTGGGACTAGCTGTAGATACGCAGTATTTT. This encodes CASTLGLAVDTQYF. The variable domain in full, with the rest retrieved from reference TRBV5-1 and TRBJ2-3, is KAGVTQTPRYLIKTRGQQVTLSCSPISGHRSVSWYQQTPGQGLQFLFEYFSETQRNKGNFPGRFSGRQFSNSRSEMNVSTLELGDSALYLCASTLGLAVDTQYFGPGTRLTVL.